This TCR beta chain was identified in a study of shared clonotypes between healthy human individuals. Broader study findings: Since donors were few, the genetic and exposure-history diversity represented was limited.

Assay used: immunoSEQ multiplex PCR; TCRdb lists only in-frame clones, some missing. This table holds roughly 2 million clones, around 95% found once. The CDR3 is 15 residues long. Germline V lookup: CDR1 ENHRY, CDR2 SYGVKD. V was cut by 0 bases and J by 6 bases, with 15 bases left in between. Concerning this clone: Its matching antigen is unknown.

Source material: naive CD4+ T cells sorted from blood. Subset of the sample: CD45RA+ positively selected. The chain employs TRBV10-3 and TRBJ2-7, with D perhaps matching TRBD1 or TRBD2 (5 bases each). This clonotype originated in a man between 18 and 29 years old in good health. CDR3 amino acids: CAISESGDPWAEQYF. CDR3 bases: TGTGCCATCAGTGAGTCGGGGGACCCTTGGGCCGAGCAGTACTTC.